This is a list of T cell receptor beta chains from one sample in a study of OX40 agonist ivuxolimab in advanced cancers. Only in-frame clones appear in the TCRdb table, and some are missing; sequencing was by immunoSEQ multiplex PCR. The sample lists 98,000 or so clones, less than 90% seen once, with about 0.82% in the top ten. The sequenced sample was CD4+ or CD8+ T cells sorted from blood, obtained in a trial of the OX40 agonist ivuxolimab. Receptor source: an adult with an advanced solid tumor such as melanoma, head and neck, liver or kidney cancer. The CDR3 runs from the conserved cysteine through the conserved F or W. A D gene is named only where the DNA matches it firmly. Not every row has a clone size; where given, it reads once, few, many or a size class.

cdr3_aa: CASSPDSNYGYTF
cdr3_nt: TGTGCCAGCAGCCCTGACAGTAACTATGGCTACACCTTC
d_call: -
clone_size: -
v_call: TRBV7-2
j_call: TRBJ1-2

cdr3_aa: CASGTGGYTGELFF
cdr3_nt: TGTGCCAGTGGGACAGGGGGCTACACCGGGGAGCTGTTTTTT
d_call: TRBD1
clone_size: -
v_call: TRBV6-1
j_call: TRBJ2-2

cdr3_aa: CASSLKNSNQPQHF
cdr3_nt: TGTGCCAGCAGCTTGAAAAATAGCAATCAGCCCCAGCATTTT
d_call: -
clone_size: many
v_call: TRBV5-4
j_call: TRBJ1-5

cdr3_aa: CASSVASVADTQYF
cdr3_nt: TGTGCCAGCAGCGTAGCTAGCGTTGCAGATACGCAGTATTTT
d_call: -
clone_size: -
v_call: TRBV9
j_call: TRBJ2-3

cdr3_aa: CASRAGWNTEAFF
cdr3_nt: TGTGCCAGCAGGGCAGGTTGGAACACTGAAGCTTTCTTT
d_call: -
clone_size: -
v_call: TRBV6-4
j_call: TRBJ1-1

cdr3_aa: CASSLGGGGETQYF
cdr3_nt: TGTGCCAGCTCCCTCGGCGGGGGAGGAGAGACCCAGTACTTC
d_call: TRBD2
clone_size: -
v_call: TRBV5-5
j_call: TRBJ2-5

cdr3_aa: CASTPEENTEAFF
cdr3_nt: TGTGCCAGCACCCCAGAGGAGAACACTGAAGCTTTCTTT
d_call: -
clone_size: once
v_call: TRBV2
j_call: TRBJ1-1

cdr3_aa: CASSIGPSFNQPQHF
cdr3_nt: TGTGCCAGTAGTATAGGACCCTCATTTAATCAGCCCCAGCATTTT
d_call: -
clone_size: -
v_call: TRBV19
j_call: TRBJ1-5

cdr3_aa: CASTPGLAGGRNTGELFF
cdr3_nt: TGTGCCAGTACCCCGGGACTAGCGGGAGGGCGGAACACCGGGGAGCTGTTTTTT
d_call: TRBD2
clone_size: -
v_call: TRBV19
j_call: TRBJ2-2

cdr3_aa: CASNPLGTGNTEAFF
cdr3_nt: TGTGCCAGCAACCCGCTAGGGACAGGGAACACTGAAGCTTTCTTT
d_call: TRBD1
clone_size: -
v_call: TRBV2
j_call: TRBJ1-1

cdr3_aa: CASTVAGQETQYF
cdr3_nt: TGTGCCAGTACTGTAGCGGGACAAGAGACCCAGTACTTC
d_call: TRBD2
clone_size: -
v_call: TRBV7-9
j_call: TRBJ2-5

cdr3_aa: CASIPPGTSGREGTDTQYF
cdr3_nt: TGTGCCAGCATTCCCCCCGGGACTAGCGGGAGGGAGGGCACAGATACGCAGTATTTT
d_call: TRBD2
clone_size: -
v_call: TRBV28
j_call: TRBJ2-3

cdr3_aa: CASSLKGGEPSTDTQYF
cdr3_nt: TGCGCCAGCAGCTTGAAGGGCGGGGAACCTAGCACAGATACGCAGTATTTT
d_call: -
clone_size: -
v_call: TRBV5-1
j_call: TRBJ2-3

cdr3_aa: CASSPGLATGELFF
cdr3_nt: TGTGCCAGCAGCCCGGGACTAGCGACCGGGGAGCTGTTTTTT
d_call: TRBD2
clone_size: -
v_call: TRBV11-3
j_call: TRBJ2-2

cdr3_aa: CASSQFRQSLNEQFF
cdr3_nt: TGTGCCAGCAGCCAATTCCGACAGTCTTTAAATGAGCAGTTCTTC
d_call: -
clone_size: -
v_call: TRBV11-2
j_call: TRBJ2-1

cdr3_aa: CASKTLGSSYNEQFF
cdr3_nt: TGTGCCAGCAAAACCCTGGGAAGCTCCTACAATGAGCAGTTCTTC
d_call: -
clone_size: -
v_call: TRBV27
j_call: TRBJ2-1

cdr3_aa: CASSYRSPSGGSYNEQFF
cdr3_nt: TGTGCCAGCAGTTACCGATCCCCTAGCGGGGGCTCCTACAATGAGCAGTTCTTC
d_call: TRBD2
clone_size: -
v_call: TRBV27
j_call: TRBJ2-1

cdr3_aa: CASSPGGSYEQYF
cdr3_nt: TGCGCCAGCAGCCCCGGGGGATCCTACGAGCAGTACTTC
d_call: -
clone_size: -
v_call: TRBV10-1
j_call: TRBJ2-7

cdr3_aa: CASSLASLGLTGEQFF
cdr3_nt: TGTGCCAGCAGCTTAGCCAGCCTCGGACTAACCGGTGAGCAGTTCTTC
d_call: -
clone_size: -
v_call: TRBV7-2
j_call: TRBJ2-1

cdr3_aa: CASSLGAGDQETQYF
cdr3_nt: TGCGCCAGCAGCTTAGGAGCAGGAGATCAAGAGACCCAGTACTTC
d_call: -
clone_size: -
v_call: TRBV5-1
j_call: TRBJ2-5

cdr3_aa: CASSFSGQGAGEQYF
cdr3_nt: TGTGCCAGCAGTTTCAGCGGCCAGGGGGCGGGGGAGCAGTACTTC
d_call: TRBD1
clone_size: -
v_call: TRBV27
j_call: TRBJ2-7

cdr3_aa: CASSEGSGYTGELFF
cdr3_nt: TGTGCCAGCAGTGAAGGTTCAGGGTACACCGGGGAGCTGTTTTTT
d_call: -
clone_size: -
v_call: TRBV6-1
j_call: TRBJ2-2

cdr3_aa: CASSSLAGGGTDTQYF
cdr3_nt: TGTGCCAGCAGCTCGTTAGCGGGAGGAGGCACAGATACGCAGTATTTT
d_call: TRBD2
clone_size: -
v_call: TRBV7-9
j_call: TRBJ2-3

cdr3_aa: CASSPPRDHNTGELFF
cdr3_nt: TGCGCCAGCAGCCCACCTCGGGACCATAACACCGGGGAGCTGTTTTTT
d_call: -
clone_size: -
v_call: TRBV4-1
j_call: TRBJ2-2

cdr3_aa: CAFAGTGKAKNIQYF
cdr3_nt: TGTGCCTTTGCCGGGACAGGGAAGGCCAAAAACATTCAGTACTTC
d_call: TRBD1
clone_size: once
v_call: TRBV30
j_call: TRBJ2-4

cdr3_aa: CSAKANYGYTF
cdr3_nt: TGCAGTGCTAAGGCTAACTATGGCTACACCTTC
d_call: -
clone_size: -
v_call: TRBV20-1
j_call: TRBJ1-2

cdr3_aa: CASSLERYQPQHF
cdr3_nt: TGTGCCAGCAGCTTAGAGAGGTATCAGCCCCAGCATTTT
d_call: -
clone_size: -
v_call: TRBV7-2
j_call: TRBJ1-5

cdr3_aa: CAWSPRAGELFF
cdr3_nt: TGTGCCTGGAGTCCGCGGGCCGGGGAGCTGTTTTTT
d_call: -
clone_size: -
v_call: TRBV30
j_call: TRBJ2-2

cdr3_aa: CASSLASGGNTIYF
cdr3_nt: TGTGCCAGCAGCTTAGCGTCAGGAGGAAACACCATATATTTT
d_call: -
clone_size: -
v_call: TRBV7-9
j_call: TRBJ1-3

cdr3_aa: CALGGAVDTIYF
cdr3_nt: TGTGCCCTCGGGGGGGCTGTGGACACCATATATTTT
d_call: -
clone_size: -
v_call: TRBV7-9
j_call: TRBJ1-3

cdr3_aa: CASSPGGARSEQFF
cdr3_nt: TGTGCCAGCAGCCCCGGGGGGGCTCGGAGTGAGCAGTTCTTC
d_call: TRBD2
clone_size: once
v_call: TRBV7-9
j_call: TRBJ2-1

cdr3_aa: CATNPDAPHEQFF
cdr3_nt: TGTGCCACAAATCCTGACGCTCCGCATGAGCAGTTCTTC
d_call: -
clone_size: -
v_call: TRBV2
j_call: TRBJ2-1

cdr3_aa: CASTQQNRGNTEAFF
cdr3_nt: TGCGCCAGCACCCAACAGAACAGGGGGAACACTGAAGCTTTCTTT
d_call: TRBD1
clone_size: -
v_call: TRBV5-1
j_call: TRBJ1-1

cdr3_aa: CASSSSRTRPASPLHF
cdr3_nt: TGTGCCAGCAGCTCATCACGCACCAGGCCGGCTTCACCCCTCCACTTT
d_call: -
clone_size: -
v_call: TRBV7-9
j_call: TRBJ1-6

cdr3_aa: CASSLARGAANTGELFF
cdr3_nt: TGTGCCAGCAGCTTAGCCCGGGGGGCCGCGAACACCGGGGAGCTGTTTTTT
d_call: -
clone_size: -
v_call: TRBV7-9
j_call: TRBJ2-2

cdr3_aa: CASSSQGRTDTQYF
cdr3_nt: TGTGCCAGCAGCTCCCAGGGACGCACAGATACGCAGTATTTT
d_call: -
clone_size: -
v_call: TRBV7-2
j_call: TRBJ2-3

cdr3_aa: CASRGGQGYEQYF
cdr3_nt: TGTGCCAGCAGGGGCGGACAGGGCTACGAGCAGTACTTC
d_call: TRBD1
clone_size: few
v_call: TRBV6-4
j_call: TRBJ2-7

cdr3_aa: CASKADRDNEQFF
cdr3_nt: TGTGCCAGCAAGGCAGACAGAGACAATGAGCAGTTCTTC
d_call: -
clone_size: -
v_call: TRBV2
j_call: TRBJ2-1

cdr3_aa: CASSTGTAFRGELFF
cdr3_nt: TGTGCCAGCAGCACAGGGACAGCTTTTCGCGGGGAGCTGTTTTTT
d_call: TRBD1
clone_size: -
v_call: TRBV7-7
j_call: TRBJ2-2

cdr3_aa: CSEYYRWTEAFF
cdr3_nt: TGCAGCGAGTACTACAGGTGGACTGAAGCTTTCTTT
d_call: -
clone_size: -
v_call: TRBV29-1
j_call: TRBJ1-1

cdr3_aa: CASRSLQETQYF
cdr3_nt: TGTGCCAGCAGGAGTTTACAAGAGACCCAGTACTTC
d_call: -
clone_size: -
v_call: TRBV6-1
j_call: TRBJ2-5

cdr3_aa: CASSPSSGYSPLHF
cdr3_nt: TGTGCCAGCTCACCATCGTCGGGTTATTCACCCCTCCACTTT
d_call: -
clone_size: -
v_call: TRBV18
j_call: TRBJ1-6

cdr3_aa: CASGTQGDTEAFF
cdr3_nt: TGTGCCAGCGGGACACAAGGGGACACTGAAGCTTTCTTT
d_call: -
clone_size: -
v_call: TRBV5-5
j_call: TRBJ1-1

cdr3_aa: CASSLWARGYGYTF
cdr3_nt: TGTGCCAGCAGCTTGTGGGCTCGGGGGTATGGCTACACCTTC
d_call: -
clone_size: -
v_call: TRBV5-6
j_call: TRBJ1-2

cdr3_aa: CASSTGVRGYTF
cdr3_nt: TGTGCCAGTAGTACTGGAGTACGTGGCTACACCTTC
d_call: -
clone_size: -
v_call: TRBV19
j_call: TRBJ1-2

cdr3_aa: CASSLGQGASNEQFF
cdr3_nt: TGTGCCAGCAGCTTAGGACAGGGGGCTAGCAATGAGCAGTTCTTC
d_call: TRBD1
clone_size: -
v_call: TRBV11-3
j_call: TRBJ2-1

cdr3_aa: CASSPAGIYEQFF
cdr3_nt: TGTGCCAGCAGTCCCGCGGGGATATATGAGCAGTTCTTC
d_call: -
clone_size: -
v_call: TRBV14
j_call: TRBJ2-1

cdr3_aa: CASSLRASGSTDTQYF
cdr3_nt: TGTGCCAGCAGCTTAAGAGCTAGCGGGAGCACAGATACGCAGTATTTT
d_call: TRBD2
clone_size: -
v_call: TRBV11-2
j_call: TRBJ2-3

cdr3_aa: CASSAGTSGYNEQFF
cdr3_nt: TGTGCCAGCAGTGCCGGGACTAGCGGCTACAATGAGCAGTTCTTC
d_call: TRBD2
clone_size: -
v_call: TRBV2
j_call: TRBJ2-1

cdr3_aa: CASSLAERGVNEQFF
cdr3_nt: TGCGCCAGCAGCTTGGCCGAGCGGGGAGTGAATGAGCAGTTCTTC
d_call: TRBD2
clone_size: -
v_call: TRBV5-1
j_call: TRBJ2-1

cdr3_aa: CASSISGIGYTF
cdr3_nt: TGTGCCAGTAGTATAAGCGGGATCGGCTACACCTTC
d_call: -
clone_size: once
v_call: TRBV19
j_call: TRBJ1-2

cdr3_aa: CASSEGGTNTEAFF
cdr3_nt: TGTGCCAGCAGTGAAGGCGGGACCAACACTGAAGCTTTCTTT
d_call: -
clone_size: few
v_call: TRBV6-1
j_call: TRBJ1-1